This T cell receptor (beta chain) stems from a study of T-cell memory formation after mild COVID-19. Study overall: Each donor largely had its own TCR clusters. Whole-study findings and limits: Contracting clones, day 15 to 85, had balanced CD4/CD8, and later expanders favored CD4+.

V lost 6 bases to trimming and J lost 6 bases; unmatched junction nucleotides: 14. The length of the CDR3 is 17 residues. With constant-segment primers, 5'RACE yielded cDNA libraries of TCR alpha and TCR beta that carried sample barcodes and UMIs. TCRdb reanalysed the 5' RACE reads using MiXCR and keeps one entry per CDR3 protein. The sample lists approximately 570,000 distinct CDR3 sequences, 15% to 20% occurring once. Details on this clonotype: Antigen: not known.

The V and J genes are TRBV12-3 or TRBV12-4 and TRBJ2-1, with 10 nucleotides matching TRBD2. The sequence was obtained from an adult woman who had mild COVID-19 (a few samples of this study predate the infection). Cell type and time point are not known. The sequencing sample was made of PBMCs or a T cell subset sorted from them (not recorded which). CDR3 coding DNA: TGTGCCAGCAGGGGAGGGATCACTAGCGGGGTTTCCAATGAGCAGTTCTTC. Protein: CASRGGITSGVSNEQFF.